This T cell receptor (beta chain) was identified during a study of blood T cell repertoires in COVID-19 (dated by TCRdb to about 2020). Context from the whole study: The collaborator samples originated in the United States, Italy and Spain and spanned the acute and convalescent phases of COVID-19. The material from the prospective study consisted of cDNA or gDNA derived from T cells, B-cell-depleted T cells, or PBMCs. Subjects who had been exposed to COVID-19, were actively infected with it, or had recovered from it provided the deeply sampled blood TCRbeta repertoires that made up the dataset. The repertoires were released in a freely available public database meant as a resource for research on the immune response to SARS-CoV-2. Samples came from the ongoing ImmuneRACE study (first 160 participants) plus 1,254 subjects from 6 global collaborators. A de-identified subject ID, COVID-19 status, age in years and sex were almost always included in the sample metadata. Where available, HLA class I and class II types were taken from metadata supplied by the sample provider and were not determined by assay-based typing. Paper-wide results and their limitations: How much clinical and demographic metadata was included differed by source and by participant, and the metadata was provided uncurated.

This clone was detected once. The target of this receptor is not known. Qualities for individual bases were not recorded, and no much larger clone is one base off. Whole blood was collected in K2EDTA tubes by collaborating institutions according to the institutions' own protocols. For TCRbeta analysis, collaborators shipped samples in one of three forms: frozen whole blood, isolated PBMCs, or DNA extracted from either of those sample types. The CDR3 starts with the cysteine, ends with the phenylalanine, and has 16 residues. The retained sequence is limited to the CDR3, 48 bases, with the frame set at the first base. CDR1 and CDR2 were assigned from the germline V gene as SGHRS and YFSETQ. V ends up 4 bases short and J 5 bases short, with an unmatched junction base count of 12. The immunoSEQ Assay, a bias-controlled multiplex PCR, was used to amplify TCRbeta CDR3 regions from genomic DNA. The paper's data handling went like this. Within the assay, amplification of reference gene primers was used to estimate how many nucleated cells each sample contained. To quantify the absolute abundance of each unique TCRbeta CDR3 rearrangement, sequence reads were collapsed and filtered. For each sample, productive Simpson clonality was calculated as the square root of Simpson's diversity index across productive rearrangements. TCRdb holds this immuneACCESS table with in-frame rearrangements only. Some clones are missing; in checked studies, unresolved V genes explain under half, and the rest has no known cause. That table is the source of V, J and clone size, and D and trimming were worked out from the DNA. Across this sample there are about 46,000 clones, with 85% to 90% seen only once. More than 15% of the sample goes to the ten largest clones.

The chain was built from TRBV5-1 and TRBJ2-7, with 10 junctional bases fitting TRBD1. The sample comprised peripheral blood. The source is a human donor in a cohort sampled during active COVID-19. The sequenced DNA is TGCGCCAGCAGCACGGGACCGACAGGGGGCCAGAACGAGCAGTACTTC. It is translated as CASSTGPTGGQNEQYF.